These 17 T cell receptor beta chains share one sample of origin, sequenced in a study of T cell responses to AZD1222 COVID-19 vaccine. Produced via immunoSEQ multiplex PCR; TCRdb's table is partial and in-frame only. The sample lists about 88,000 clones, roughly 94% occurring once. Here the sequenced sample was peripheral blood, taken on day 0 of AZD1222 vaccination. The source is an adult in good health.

The CDR3 reads CASSDSTDTQYF. For the CDR3, the DNA is TGCGCCAGCAGCGACAGCACAGATACGCAGTATTTT. The chain couples TRBV5-1 to TRBJ2-3; D gene uncertain. CDR3 size: 12 residues. Trimming removed 4 bases from V and 0 bases from J, with 3 bases in between. Germline V lookup: CDR1 SGHRS, CDR2 YFSETQ.

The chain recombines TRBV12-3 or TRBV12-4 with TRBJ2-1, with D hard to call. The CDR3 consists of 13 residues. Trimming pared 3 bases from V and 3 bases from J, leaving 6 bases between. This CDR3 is CASSFADYNEQFF. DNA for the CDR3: TGTGCCAGCAGTTTTGCTGACTACAATGAGCAGTTCTTC.

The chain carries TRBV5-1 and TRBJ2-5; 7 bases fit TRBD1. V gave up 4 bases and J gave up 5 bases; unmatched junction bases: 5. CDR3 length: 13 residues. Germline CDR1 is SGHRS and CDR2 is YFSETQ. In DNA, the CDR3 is TGCGCCAGCAGCCAGGGACAGACGGAGACCCAGTACTTC. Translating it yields CASSQGQTETQYF.

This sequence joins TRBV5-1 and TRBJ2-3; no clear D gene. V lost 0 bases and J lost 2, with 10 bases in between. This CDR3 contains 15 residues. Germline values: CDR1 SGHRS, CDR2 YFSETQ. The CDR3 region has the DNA TGCGCCAGCAGCTTGGGCGCAGCCCCCACAGATACGCAGTATTTT. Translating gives CASSLGAAPTDTQYF. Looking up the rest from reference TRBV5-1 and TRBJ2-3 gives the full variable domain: KAGVTQTPRYLIKTRGQQVTLSCSPISGHRSVSWYQQTPGQGLQFLFEYFSETQRNKGNFPGRFSGRQFSNSRSEMNVSTLELGDSALYLCASSLGAAPTDTQYFGPGTRLTVL.

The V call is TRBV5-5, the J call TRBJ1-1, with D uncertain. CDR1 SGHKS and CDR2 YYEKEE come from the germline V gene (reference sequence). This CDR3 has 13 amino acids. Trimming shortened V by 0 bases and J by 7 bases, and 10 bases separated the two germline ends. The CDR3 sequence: CASSLENALEAFF. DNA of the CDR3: TGTGCCAGCAGCTTGGAGAATGCGCTTGAAGCTTTCTTT.

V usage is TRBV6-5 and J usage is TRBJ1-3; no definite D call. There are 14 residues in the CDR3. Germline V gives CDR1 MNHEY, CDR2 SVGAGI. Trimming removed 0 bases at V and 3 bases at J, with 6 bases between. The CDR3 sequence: CASSYSQFGNTIYF. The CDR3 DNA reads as TGTGCCAGCAGTTACTCCCAATTTGGAAACACCATATATTTT.

The CDR3 region is CASSNEQTIQGETQYF. In nucleotides, the CDR3 is TGTGCCAGCAGCAATGAACAGACAATACAGGGGGAGACCCAGTACTTC. The genes are TRBV21-1 and TRBJ2-5; the DNA was not used to check the table's D call, TRBD1. TRBV21-1 is assigned pseudogene status. The CDR3 runs 16 residues.

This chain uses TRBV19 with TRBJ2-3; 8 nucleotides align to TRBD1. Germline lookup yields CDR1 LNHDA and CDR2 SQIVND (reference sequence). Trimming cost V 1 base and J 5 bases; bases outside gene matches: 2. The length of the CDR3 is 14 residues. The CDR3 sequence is CASSIATGVDTQYF. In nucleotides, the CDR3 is TGTGCCAGTAGTATAGCGACAGGGGTAGATACGCAGTATTTT.

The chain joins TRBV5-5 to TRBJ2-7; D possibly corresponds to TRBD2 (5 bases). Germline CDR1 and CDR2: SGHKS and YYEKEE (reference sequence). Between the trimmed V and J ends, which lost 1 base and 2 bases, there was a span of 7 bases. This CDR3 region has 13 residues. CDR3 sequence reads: CASSLSGTYEQYF. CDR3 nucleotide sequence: TGTGCCAGCAGCTTGTCCGGGACCTACGAGCAGTACTTC.

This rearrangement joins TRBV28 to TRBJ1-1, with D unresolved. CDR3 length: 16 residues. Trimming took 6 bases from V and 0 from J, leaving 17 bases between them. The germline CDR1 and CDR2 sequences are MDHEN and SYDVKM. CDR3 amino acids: CASSPVRKGVNTEAFF. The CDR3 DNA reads TGTGCCAGCAGCCCCGTGCGTAAGGGAGTGAACACTGAAGCTTTCTTT.

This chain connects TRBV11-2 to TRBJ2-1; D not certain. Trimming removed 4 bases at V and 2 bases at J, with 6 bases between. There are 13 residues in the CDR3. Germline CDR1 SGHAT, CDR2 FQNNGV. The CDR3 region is CASSWSTYNEQFF. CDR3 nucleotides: TGTGCCAGCAGCTGGTCGACCTACAATGAGCAGTTCTTC.

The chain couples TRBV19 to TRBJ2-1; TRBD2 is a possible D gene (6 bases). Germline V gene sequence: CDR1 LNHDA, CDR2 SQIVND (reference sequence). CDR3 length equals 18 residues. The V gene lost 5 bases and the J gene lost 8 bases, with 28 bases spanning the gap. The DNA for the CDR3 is TGTGCCAGTAGTCAGGGTGCCGCCGGGAGAGGGCGTACAGATGAGCAGTTCTTC. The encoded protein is CASSQGAAGRGRTDEQFF.

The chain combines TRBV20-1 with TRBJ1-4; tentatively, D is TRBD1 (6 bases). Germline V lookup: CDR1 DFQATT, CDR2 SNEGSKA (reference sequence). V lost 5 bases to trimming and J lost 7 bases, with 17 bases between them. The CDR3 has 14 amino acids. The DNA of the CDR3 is TGCAGTGCTGGTGACAGGCGCGCGGCTGAAAAACTGTTTTTT. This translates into CSAGDRRAAEKLFF.

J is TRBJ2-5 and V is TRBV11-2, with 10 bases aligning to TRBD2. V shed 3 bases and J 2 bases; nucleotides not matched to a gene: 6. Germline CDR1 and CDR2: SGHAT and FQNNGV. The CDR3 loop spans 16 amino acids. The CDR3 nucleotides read TGTGCCAGCAGCTTGGAGGGACTAGCGCTTCAAGAGACCCAGTACTTC. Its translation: CASSLEGLALQETQYF.

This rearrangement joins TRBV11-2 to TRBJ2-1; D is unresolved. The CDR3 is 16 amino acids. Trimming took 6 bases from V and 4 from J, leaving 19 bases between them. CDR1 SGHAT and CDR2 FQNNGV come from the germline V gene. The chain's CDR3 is CASSLIGSAIYNEQFF. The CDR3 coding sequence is TGTGCCAGCAGTTTAATCGGGTCGGCGATATACAATGAGCAGTTCTTC.

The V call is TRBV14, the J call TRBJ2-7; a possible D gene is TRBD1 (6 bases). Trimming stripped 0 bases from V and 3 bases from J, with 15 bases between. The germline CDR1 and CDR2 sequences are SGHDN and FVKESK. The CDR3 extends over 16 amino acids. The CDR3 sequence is CASSQEDSWNYYEQYF. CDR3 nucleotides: TGTGCCAGCAGCCAAGAGGACAGTTGGAATTACTACGAGCAGTACTTC.

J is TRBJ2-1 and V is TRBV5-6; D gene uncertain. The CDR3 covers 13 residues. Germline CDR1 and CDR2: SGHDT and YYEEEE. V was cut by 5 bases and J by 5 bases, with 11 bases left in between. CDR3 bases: TGTGCCAGCAGTTATATTACAGACAATGAGCAGTTCTTC. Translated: CASSYITDNEQFF.